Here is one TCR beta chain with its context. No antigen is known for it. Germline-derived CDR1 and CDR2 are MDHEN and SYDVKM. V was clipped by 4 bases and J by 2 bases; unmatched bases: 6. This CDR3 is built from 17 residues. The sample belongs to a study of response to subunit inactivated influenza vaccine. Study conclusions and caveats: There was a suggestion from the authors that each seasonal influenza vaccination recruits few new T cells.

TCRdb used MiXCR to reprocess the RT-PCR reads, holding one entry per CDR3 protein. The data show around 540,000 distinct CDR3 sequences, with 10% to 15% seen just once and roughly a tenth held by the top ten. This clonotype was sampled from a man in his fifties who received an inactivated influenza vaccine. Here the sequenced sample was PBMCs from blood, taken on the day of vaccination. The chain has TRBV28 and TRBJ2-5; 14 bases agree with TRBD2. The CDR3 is CASSSRLAGGTQETQYF. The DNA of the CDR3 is TGTGCCAGCAGTTCTAGACTAGCGGGGGGGACACAAGAGACCCAGTACTTC.